This TCR beta chain comes out of a study of blood T cell repertoires in COVID-19. For the study at large: T cells, B-cell-depleted T cells, or PBMCs provided the cDNA or gDNA that served as material.

J was trimmed by 6 bases and V by 5 bases; bases with no gene match: 3. The CDR3 length is 14 residues. Germline values: CDR1 SGHVS, CDR2 FNYEAQ. Seattle patient enrollment occurred during active infection, with longitudinal follow-up thereafter. In the original processing: Quantification of nucleated cells was approximated via reference gene primer amplification. Produced via immunoSEQ multiplex PCR; TCRdb's table is partial and in-frame only. That table is the source of V, J and clone size, and D and trimming were worked out from the DNA. The sample records 250,000 to 350,000 clones, about 85% being singletons.

Sequencing was performed on peripheral blood. This clonotype was sampled from a human donor with COVID-19, enrolled during active disease. The donor label of this sample is uncertain. The rearrangement uses TRBV7-6 and TRBJ1-6; 8 bases match TRBD1. The CDR3 sequence is CASSADRGNSPLHF. The CDR3 region has the DNA TGTGCCAGCAGCGCAGACAGGGGTAATTCACCCCTCCACTTT.